This entry lists 21 T cell receptor beta chains sequenced from one sample in a study of T cells expressing NK-cell markers. TCRdb reworked the 5' RACE reads into one entry per CDR3 protein, no DNA. There are over 100,000 distinct CDR3 sequences in the sample, with 15% to 20% held by the top ten. The source material was blood T cells: a sorted CD56 or NKG2C T cell subset, CD4+ or CD8+ T cells, or bulk PBMC T cells (not recorded which). All receptors derive from a woman between 18 and 70 years old in good health.

The V and J genes are TRBV4-2 and TRBJ2-1; TCRdb's D gene call, TRBD1, goes unchecked for lack of DNA. The length of the CDR3 is 14 residues. Germline assignment: CDR1 LGHNA and CDR2 YNFKEQ. CDR3 residues: CASSHPGGTNEQFF.

This chain joins TRBV19 and TRBJ1-1; TCRdb outputs TRBD1, but without DNA this stays unchecked. Germline-derived CDR1 and CDR2 are LNHDA and SQIVND (reference sequence). This CDR3 has 15 residues. CDR3 loop: CASSEQDRGNTEAFF. The variable domain in full, completed from reference TRBV19 and TRBJ1-1, reads DGGITQSPKYLFRKEGQNVTLSCEQNLNHDAMYWYRQDPGQGLRLIYYSQIVNDFQKGDIAEGYSVSREKKESFPLTVTSAQKNPTAFYLCASSEQDRGNTEAFFGQGTRLTVV.

The rearrangement joins TRBV9 to TRBJ2-7; TCRdb returns TRBD2, unconfirmable since there is no DNA. The CDR3 sequence is 14 residues long. Germline CDR1 SGDLS, CDR2 YYNGEE. The chain's CDR3 is CASSVQAVSYEQYF.

The chain combines TRBV5-5 with TRBJ2-1. The CDR3 spans 17 residues. From germline, CDR1 is SGHKS and CDR2 YYEKEE (reference sequence). The chain's CDR3 is CASSLAQQNHYGNEQFF.

The rearrangement links TRBV12-3 or TRBV12-4 to TRBJ1-4; TCRdb names TRBD1, which stays unverified in the absence of DNA. The CDR3 covers 19 residues. This chain's CDR3 is CASSFYRDRGLGENEKLFF.

The chain links TRBV7-9 to TRBJ2-1; with no DNA, the TCRdb D assignment of TRBD2 cannot be verified. CDR1 and CDR2 (germline): SEHNR, FQNEAQ (reference sequence). CDR3 length equals 12 residues. The CDR3 sequence: CASRGTDNEQFF.

The V and J genes are TRBV5-1 and TRBJ1-5; the TCRdb call, TRBD1, lacks DNA for checking. The germline V gene encodes CDR1 SGHRS and CDR2 YFSETQ. The CDR3 contains 15 residues. The CDR3 spells CASSLTGTVDQPQHF.

The CDR3 protein is CASSYSSSYEQYF. The genes are TRBV12-3 or TRBV12-4 and TRBJ2-7. The CDR3 is 13 amino acids.

The gene calls are TRBV4-3 and TRBJ2-7; absent DNA, TCRdb's TRBD2 call cannot be checked. The V gene's germline CDR1 is LGHNA and CDR2 YSLEER. This CDR3 comprises 15 residues. The CDR3 here is CASSPGLAGVLEQYF.

The J gene is TRBJ2-1, the V gene TRBV19. Germline CDR1 is LNHDA and CDR2 is SQIVND (reference sequence). The CDR3 length is 12 residues. This CDR3 is CASSLEANEQFF.

This CDR3 reads CSARQGHSGRTSYNEQFF. The chain carries TRBV20-1 and TRBJ2-1; there is no DNA to check the TCRdb D call of TRBD2. The CDR3 runs 18 residues. Looked up from germline, CDR1 is DFQATT and CDR2 is SNEGSKA (reference sequence).

This rearrangement joins TRBV4-1 to TRBJ1-4; TCRdb gives TRBD1 as the D gene, but with no DNA this cannot be confirmed. Germline-derived CDR1 and CDR2 are MGHRA and YSYEKL. The CDR3 consists of 15 residues. CDR3 sequence: CASSHTGDPNEKLFF.

The rearrangement links TRBV20-1 to TRBJ2-1; TCRdb's D call of TRBD1 is untestable without DNA. Germline assignment: CDR1 DFQATT and CDR2 SNEGSKA (reference sequence). CDR3 length: 15 residues. The CDR3 loop reads CSATAGTTRIDEQFF.

V gene TRBV7-3 combines with J gene TRBJ2-1; the TCRdb call, TRBD2, lacks DNA for checking. The germline CDR1 and CDR2 sequences are SGHTA and FQGTGA. CDR3 length: 14 amino acids. CDR3: CASSLGGRHNEQFF.

V gene TRBV12-3 or TRBV12-4 combines with J gene TRBJ2-5; TCRdb indicates TRBD1, and absent DNA this call remains unverified. The CDR3 loop spans 14 amino acids. The CDR3 region is CASSLGLGVRPPYF.

V and J are TRBV20-1 and TRBJ2-5; absent DNA, TCRdb's TRBD2 call cannot be checked. The germline CDR1 and CDR2 sequences are DFQATT and SNEGSKA (reference sequence). The CDR3 consists of 12 residues. The CDR3: CSGSGAQETQYF.

The chain employs TRBV6-4 and TRBJ2-1; TCRdb names TRBD2, which stays unverified in the absence of DNA. This CDR3 contains 14 residues. Germline CDR1 MRHNA, CDR2 SNTAGT. The CDR3 sequence is CASSALAGVYEQFF.

V usage is TRBV12-3 or TRBV12-4 and J usage is TRBJ2-7. This CDR3 contains 13 residues. CDR3 protein: CASSPDPSYEQYF.

The gene calls are TRBV20-1 and TRBJ2-7; the TRBD2 assignment by TCRdb is unverifiable without DNA. The germline CDR1 and CDR2 sequences are DFQATT and SNEGSKA (reference sequence). The CDR3 totals 13 residues. CDR3 in amino acids: CSARERASREQYF.

The chain carries TRBV7-6 and TRBJ2-5; the TRBD2 assignment by TCRdb is unverifiable without DNA. This CDR3 has 17 residues. Germline lookup yields CDR1 SGHVS and CDR2 FNYEAQ. The CDR3 region is CASSLGLAGGPGETQYF. Using reference TRBV7-6 and TRBJ2-5 for the parts outside the CDR3, the full variable domain is GAGVSQSPRYKVTKRGQDVALRCDPISGHVSLYWYRQALGQGPEFLTYFNYEAQQDKSGLPNDRFSAERPEGSISTLTIQRTEQRDSAMYRCASSLGLAGGPGETQYFGPGTRLLVL.

This chain connects TRBV19 to TRBJ1-2; lacking DNA, the TRBD1 call made by TCRdb goes unchecked. CDR3 length: 15 amino acids. Per germline, CDR1 LNHDA and CDR2 SQIVND (reference sequence). The CDR3 region is CASSIPGQGNYGYTF.